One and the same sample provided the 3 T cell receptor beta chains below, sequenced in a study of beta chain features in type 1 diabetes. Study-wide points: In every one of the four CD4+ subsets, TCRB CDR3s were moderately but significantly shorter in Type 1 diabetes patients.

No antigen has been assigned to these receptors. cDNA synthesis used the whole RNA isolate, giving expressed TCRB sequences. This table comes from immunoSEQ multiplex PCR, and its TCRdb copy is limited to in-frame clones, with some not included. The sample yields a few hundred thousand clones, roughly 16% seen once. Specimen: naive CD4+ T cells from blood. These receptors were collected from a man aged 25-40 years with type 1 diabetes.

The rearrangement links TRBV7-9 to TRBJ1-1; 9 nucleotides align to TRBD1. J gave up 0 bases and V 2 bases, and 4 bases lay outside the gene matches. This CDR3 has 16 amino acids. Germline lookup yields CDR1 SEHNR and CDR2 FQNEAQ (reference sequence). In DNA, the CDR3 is TGTGCCAGCAGCTTAACAGGGACAGGGATGAACACTGAAGCTTTCTTT. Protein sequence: CASSLTGTGMNTEAFF.

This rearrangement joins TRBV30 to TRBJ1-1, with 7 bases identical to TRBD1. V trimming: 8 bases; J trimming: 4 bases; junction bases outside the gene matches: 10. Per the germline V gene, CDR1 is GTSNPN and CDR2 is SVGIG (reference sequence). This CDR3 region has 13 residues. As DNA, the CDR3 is TGTGCCATTGGACGGACAGGACCCACTGAAGCTTTCTTT. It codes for CAIGRTGPTEAFF.

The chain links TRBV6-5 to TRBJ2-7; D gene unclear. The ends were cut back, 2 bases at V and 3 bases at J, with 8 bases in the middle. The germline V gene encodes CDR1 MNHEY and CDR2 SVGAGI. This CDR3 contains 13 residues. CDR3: CASSYHIGYEQYF. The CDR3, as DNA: TGTGCCAGCAGTTACCATATTGGCTACGAGCAGTACTTC.